This T cell receptor (beta chain) was recorded in a study of blood T cells in healthy people across ages. The sample, about 9.2 milliliters of peripheral blood, was drawn from each donor. PBMCs numbering at least 6 million were isolated per sample. Study findings and constraints: PBMCs left unsorted prevented a conclusive naive versus antigen-experienced comparison.

Primers used in a second PCR of about 7 to 12 cycles were a sample-barcoded 5' primer and a J-beta primer mix. Each cDNA molecule received a tag from a template-switch adaptor that had 12 random nucleotides. TCRdb re-derived calls from the 5' RACE reads in MiXCR, one entry per CDR3 protein. This sample carries around 800,000 distinct CDR3 sequences, 44% of them seen once, and the ten largest clones take 15% to 25%. Losses at the gene ends were 3 bases for V and 5 bases for J; bases not matched to a gene: 4. CDR3 length: 13 amino acids. The germline gives CDR1 MNHEY, CDR2 SMNVEV (reference sequence). In its sample, this clonotype was seen a few times. Its antigen is not known.

The V call is TRBV27, the J call TRBJ2-7, with 7 bases fitting TRBD2. The clonotype was recovered from a man aged 60-69 years in good health. Sequencing input: blood. CDR3 region: CASSFSGGNEQYF. The CDR3 DNA sequence: TGTGCCAGCAGTTTTTCGGGGGGAAACGAGCAGTACTTC.